This T cell receptor (beta chain) was captured in a study of cytomegalovirus exposure and HLA in healthy donors. V lost 1 base and J lost 4, with 5 bases in between. CDR3 length: 12 residues. CDR1 and CDR2 from the germline V gene are SGHTS and YDEGEE. Study results and caveats: Within an earlier analysis, most TCR beta V segments proved productive either about 87% or about 30% of the time.

Both 60 Vbeta primers and 13 Jbeta primers went into the PCR. Profiled with immunoSEQ multiplex PCR; TCRdb holds only in-frame clones, not every one. The sample includes around 99,000 clones, roughly 73% seen only once; the top ten take under 8%. A word on this clone: Its specificity is unknown.

The sample taken for sequencing was PBMCs. This receptor was identified in a man aged 50 or older in good health and CMV-seropositive. This sequence joins TRBV5-8 and TRBJ1-2, with D possibly matching TRBD1 (5 bases). CDR3 amino acids: CASSLQGYGYTF. The CDR3 DNA follows: TGTGCCAGCAGCTTGCAGGGCTATGGCTACACCTTC.